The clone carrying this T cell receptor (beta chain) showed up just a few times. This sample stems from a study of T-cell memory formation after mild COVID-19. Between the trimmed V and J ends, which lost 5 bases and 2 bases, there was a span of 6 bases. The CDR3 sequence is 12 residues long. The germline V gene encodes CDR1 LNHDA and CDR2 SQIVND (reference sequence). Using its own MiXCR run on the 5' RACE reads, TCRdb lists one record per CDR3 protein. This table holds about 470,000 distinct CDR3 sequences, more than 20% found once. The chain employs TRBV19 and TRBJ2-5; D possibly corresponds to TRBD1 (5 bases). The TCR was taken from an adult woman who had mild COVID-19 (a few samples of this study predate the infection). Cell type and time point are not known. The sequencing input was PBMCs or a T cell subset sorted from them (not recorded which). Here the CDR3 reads CASSQGQETQYF. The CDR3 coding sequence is TGTGCCAGTAGTCAGGGACAAGAGACCCAGTACTTC.